These 11 T cell receptor beta chains originate from one sample sequenced in a study of control samples from healthy donors and cancer patients. The assay was immunoSEQ multiplex PCR, and TCRdb's table has in-frame clones only and misses some. The sample includes around 13,000 clones, about 92% of them seen just once. The sequenced sample consisted of PBMCs. Receptors were obtained from an elderly man with lung cancer.

The V gene is TRBV19, the J gene TRBJ1-1; D call uncertain. CDR3 length: 16 residues. The germline gives CDR1 LNHDA, CDR2 SQIVND (reference sequence). The V end was cut by 5 bases, the J end by 0 bases, with 16 bases between. The CDR3 sequence is CASSVHRTLVNTEAFF. The CDR3 nucleotides read TGTGCCAGTAGTGTCCACCGGACCCTCGTGAACACTGAAGCTTTCTTT.

This clone was recorded only once. V is TRBV5-1 and J is TRBJ1-1; 7 bases map to TRBD1. CDR1 SGHRS and CDR2 YFSETQ come from the germline V gene. The CDR3 contains 15 residues. Trimming at V came to 4 bases and at J to 11 bases, leaving 17 bases not matched to a gene. The CDR3 sequence: CASSLNSGQFLVAFF. CDR3 sequence (DNA): TGCGCCAGCAGCCTTAACTCGGGACAGTTTCTCGTGGCTTTCTTT.

V is TRBV6-2 or TRBV6-3 and J is TRBJ1-5; D unresolved. The CDR3 is 17 amino acids. Trimming removed 3 bases at V and 6 bases at J, with 21 bases between. Germline lookup yields CDR1 MNHEY and CDR2 SVGEGT. DNA for the CDR3: TGTGCCAGCAGTTATCCGGAGCCGGGCCACTTTAGTCAGCCCCAGCATTTT. It is translated as CASSYPEPGHFSQPQHF.

The chain links TRBV29-1 to TRBJ1-1; 9 nucleotides line up with TRBD1. The junction had 7 bases not matched to a gene; V was cut back by 7 bases and J by 7 bases. Germline CDR1 and CDR2: SQVTM and ANQGSEA. The CDR3 is 12 amino acids. CDR3 bases: TGCAGCGCAGCCGGACAGGGGAATGAAGCTTTCTTT. Protein product: CSAAGQGNEAFF.

The V and J genes are TRBV3-1 (or the pseudogene TRBV3-2) and TRBJ1-1; D call uncertain. The CDR3 totals 12 residues. Germline V gene data show CDR1 as LGHDT and CDR2 as YNNKEL (reference sequence). With 2 bases removed from V and 0 bases from J, the gap between germline ends came to 1 base. CDR3 amino acids: CASSQLNTEAFF. In nucleotides, the CDR3 is TGTGCCAGCAGCCAACTGAACACTGAAGCTTTCTTT.

The CDR3 spells CASSYREQETQYF. CDR3 sequence (DNA): TGCGCCAGCAGCTACAGGGAGCAAGAGACCCAGTACTTC. V is TRBV5-1 and J is TRBJ2-5; maybe TRBD1 (6 bases). Trimming took 3 bases from V and 2 from J, leaving 8 bases between them. From germline, CDR1 is SGHRS and CDR2 YFSETQ. This CDR3 is 13 amino acids long.

The CDR3 DNA reads TGTGCCAGCAGCTTAGCGGGCAGCGAAAAACTGTTTTTT. This encodes CASSLAGSEKLFF. V gene TRBV11-2 combines with J gene TRBJ1-4; D is unclear. The CDR3 runs 13 residues. Germline values: CDR1 SGHAT, CDR2 FQNNGV. V was pared by 1 base and J by 8 bases, with 8 bases between. Full variable domain (outside the CDR3, taken from reference TRBV11-2 and TRBJ1-4): EAGVAQSPRYKIIEKRQSVAFWCNPISGHATLYWYQQILGQGPKLLIQFQNNGVVDDSQLPKDRFSAERLKGVDSTLKIQPAKLEDSAVYLCASSLAGSEKLFFGSGTQLSVL.

The CDR3: CASSYWGEDTEAFF. The CDR3, as DNA: TGTGCCAGCAGTTATTGGGGGGAGGACACTGAAGCTTTCTTT. The V and J genes are TRBV6-5 and TRBJ1-1; tentative D call: TRBD1 (5 bases). Trimming removed 3 bases from V and 3 bases from J, with 11 bases in between. The CDR3 spans 14 residues. Germline V lookup: CDR1 MNHEY, CDR2 SVGAGI.

The V call is TRBV5-6, the J call TRBJ1-5; TRBD1 agrees at 8 bases. The CDR3 covers 14 residues. V lost 3 bases to trimming and J lost 6 bases; unmatched junction nucleotides: 5. Germline V gives CDR1 SGHDT, CDR2 YYEEEE. The CDR3 coding sequence is TGTGCCAGCAGCTGGACAGGGTCGGGTCAGCCCCAGCATTTT. Translating it yields CASSWTGSGQPQHF.

The chain combines TRBV7-2 with TRBJ1-4; the D gene is possibly TRBD1 (5 bases). Germline assignment: CDR1 SGHTA and CDR2 FQGNSA. This CDR3 is built from 14 residues. V was shortened by 5 bases and J by 4 bases, with 11 bases between the two germline ends. The CDR3 protein is CASSPGPLNEKLFF. The CDR3 nucleotides are TGTGCCAGCAGCCCGGGACCGCTTAATGAAAAACTGTTTTTT.

In DNA, the CDR3 is TGTGCCAGCAGCTTGGAGGCGACAAGGAACACTGAAGCTTTCTTT. Its translation is CASSLEATRNTEAFF. The chain uses TRBV5-4 and TRBJ1-1; D is unclear. Trimming shortened V by 0 bases and J by 1 base, and 10 bases separated the two germline ends. The germline gives CDR1 SGHNT, CDR2 YYREEE (reference sequence). This CDR3 comprises 15 residues.